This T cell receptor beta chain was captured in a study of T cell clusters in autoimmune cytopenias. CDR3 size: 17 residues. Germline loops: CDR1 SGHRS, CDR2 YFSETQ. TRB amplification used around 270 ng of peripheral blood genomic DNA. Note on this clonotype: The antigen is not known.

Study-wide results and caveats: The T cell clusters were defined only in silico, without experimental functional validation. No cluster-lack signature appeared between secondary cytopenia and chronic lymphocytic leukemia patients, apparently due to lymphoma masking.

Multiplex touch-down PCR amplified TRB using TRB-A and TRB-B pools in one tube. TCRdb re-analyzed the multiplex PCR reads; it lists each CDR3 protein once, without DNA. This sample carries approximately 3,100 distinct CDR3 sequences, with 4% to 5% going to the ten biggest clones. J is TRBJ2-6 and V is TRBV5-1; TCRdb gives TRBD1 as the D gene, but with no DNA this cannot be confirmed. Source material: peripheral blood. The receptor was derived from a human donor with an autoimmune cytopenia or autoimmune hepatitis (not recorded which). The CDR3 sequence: CASSGGQPFSGANVLTF.